The rows below give T cell receptor beta chains drawn from one sample of a study of blood T cell repertoires in COVID-19. Profiled with immunoSEQ multiplex PCR; TCRdb holds only in-frame clones, not every one. The table records about 400,000 clones, 89% of them present only once. The sequenced sample consisted of PBMCs or T cells enriched from blood (not recorded which). These receptors all stem from a young woman who had recovered from COVID-19. The CDR3 runs from the conserved cysteine through the conserved F or W. Part of the rows lack a size; the others show once, few, many or a class for expanded clones.

>TRBV7-9|TRBJ2-2|-|15
CASSLSGVGAGELFF
>TRBV18|TRBJ2-1|-|13
CASSPPSGDEQFF
>TRBV7-2|TRBJ1-1|-|16
CASSTRKGRGNTEAFF
>TRBV5-5|TRBJ1-1|-|17
CASSLGTGLSAFTEAFF
>TRBV19|TRBJ2-2|-|17
CASSIGWSGGYIGELFF
>TRBV7-9|TRBJ2-2|-|15
CASSSRQGGAGELFF
>TRBV5-1|TRBJ1-1|-|16
CASSPNPRGQNTEAFF
>TRBV13|TRBJ2-5|-|14
CASSLRRGGETQYF
>TRBV27|TRBJ2-7|-|14
CASSRRLTIYEQYF
>TRBV6-5|TRBJ2-2|-|14
CASQTGMFTGELFF
>TRBV7-3|TRBJ2-2|-|15
CASSLSTSPTGELFF
>TRBV27|TRBJ1-1|few|14
CASSSEIRGAEAFF
>TRBV7-3|TRBJ2-1|-|14
CASSPVRGRNEQFF
>TRBV7-9|TRBJ2-2|-|16
CASSLVTSGISGELFF
>TRBV19|TRBJ1-1|-|14
CASSPRTGRGEAFF
>TRBV19|TRBJ1-2|-|15
CASSMGTGGNYGYTF
>TRBV3-1/TRBV3-2|TRBJ1-3|-|16
CASSQGNSGAGNTIYF
>TRBV6-5|TRBJ1-4|-|13
CASTRGRAGKLFF
>TRBV19|TRBJ1-2|once|14
CASTNNRPDRSYTF
>TRBV4-2|TRBJ1-6|few|17
CASSQDSKGAYNSPLHF
>TRBV21-1|TRBJ2-2|-|20
CASSKWFTEGTGWGTGELFF
>TRBV7-2|TRBJ1-5|-|15
CASSLMDRGNQPQHF
>TRBV28|TRBJ2-7|few|13
CASSSPVPREQYF
>TRBV18|TRBJ2-7|few|13
CASSPEGVYEQYF
>TRBV5-1|TRBJ2-2|-|13
CASSLDGTGELFF
>TRBV14|TRBJ1-1|few|13
CASSQDIQAEAFF
>TRBV9|TRBJ2-7|once|14
CASSVVAGTYEQYF
>TRBV2|TRBJ2-7|once|14
CASGLAGGPLEQYF
>TRBV27|TRBJ1-4|-|14
CASSFDDRSEKLFF
>TRBV12-3/TRBV12-4|TRBJ2-1|once|10
CAVGPNEQFF
>TRBV14|TRBJ2-7|-|18
CASSQETRASGTNYEQYF
>TRBV4-2|TRBJ1-3|-|17
CASSQAPQGSSGNTIYF
>TRBV11-3|TRBJ1-1|-|13
CASSLAADTEAFF